This TCR beta chain stems from a study of identical twins. TCRdb independently ran MiXCR on the 5' RACE reads; one entry per CDR3 protein. The sample includes a few hundred thousand distinct CDR3 sequences, approximately 9.6% seen only once; the top ten take under 3.5%. CDR3 length equals 15 residues. V lost 5 bases, J lost 4 bases, and 10 bases stayed unmatched. The germline V gene encodes CDR1 DFQATT and CDR2 SNEGSKA (reference sequence). The sample was also reused in another study, on yellow fever vaccine responses in identical twins.

The receptor was isolated from a woman between 18 and 29 years old in good health. The sample comprised PBMCs. This chain uses TRBV20-1 with TRBJ2-1; TRBD1 aligns across 8 bases. In DNA, the CDR3 is TGCAGTGCTTTAGTTCAGGGACAGGTGTACAATGAGCAGTTCTTC. Protein sequence: CSALVQGQVYNEQFF.